This T cell receptor (beta chain) was recovered during a study of Ad26.COV2.S vaccination and SARS-CoV-2 variants. Study outcomes and limitations: Spike-specific CD8+ and CD4+ T cell responses reportedly showed substantial breadth after vaccination. The analyses of TCR breadth and depth may have understated the size of total T cell responses.

The treatment is: approximately 18 received Ad26.COV2.S at low or high dose, single or two shots; 5 received placebo; per-sample allocation not given. Sampling occurred on day 63 after the first vaccine or placebo injection. Expression of Wuhan-strain SARS-CoV-2 spike came from the Ad26 vector that formed the vaccine. Measured with immunoSEQ multiplex PCR; TCRdb has only the in-frame clones, and not every one. The table records 300,000 to 400,000 clones, roughly nine tenths of them present only once. This clone was recorded a few times. Its specificity is not known. The source is a person between 18 and 65 years old who received the Ad26.COV2.S COVID-19 vaccine or a placebo. Sequences were derived from peripheral blood, sampled in a trial of Ad26.COV2.S vaccine versus placebo.

CDR3 protein: CASSPSSFATNEKLFF. CDR3 in DNA: TGTGCCAGCTCGCCCTCCTCGTTTGCAACTAATGAAAAACTGTTTTTT. This chain uses TRBV18 with TRBJ1-4; D is undetermined. Trimming cost V 6 bases and J 0 bases, with 14 bases left between them. Germline-derived CDR1 and CDR2 are KGHSH and LQKENI. The CDR3 consists of 16 residues. Complete variable domain (other parts from reference TRBV18 and TRBJ1-4): NAGVMQNPRHLVRRRGQEARLRCSPMKGHSHVYWYRQLPEEGLKFMVYLQKENIIDESGMPKERFSAEFPKEGPSILRIQQVVRGDSAAYFCASSPSSFATNEKLFFGSGTQLSVL.